The 6 T cell receptor beta chains below were found in one sample sequenced in a study of cytomegalovirus exposure and HLA in healthy donors. Primers for the PCR totalled 60 Vbeta and 13 Jbeta. Sequenced by immunoSEQ multiplex PCR; TCRdb stores in-frame clones only, minus some. Of approximately 100,000 clones in the sample, approximately 70% are singletons; the top ten hold 3% to 4%. The specimen sequenced was PBMCs. These receptors originate from a man under 40 in good health and CMV-seropositive.

Only a few counts were recorded for this clone. CDR3 DNA: TGCGCCAGCAGCTTCATGGAGGGTCAAGAGACCCAGTACTTC. Protein product: CASSFMEGQETQYF. The chain carries TRBV5-1 and TRBJ2-5; maybe TRBD2 (6 bases). V was cut by 2 bases and J by 2 bases, with 10 bases left in between. Germline V gene lookup returns CDR1 SGHRS and CDR2 YFSETQ. The CDR3 contains 14 residues.

CDR3 protein: CASSRVLGEQFF. CDR3 bases: TGTGCCAGCAGTCGGGTCCTGGGTGAGCAGTTCTTC. The chain combines TRBV7-2 with TRBJ2-1, with D uncertain. The CDR3 is made up of 12 amino acids. Trimming shortened V by 6 bases and J by 9 bases, and 12 bases separated the two germline ends. Germline values: CDR1 SGHTA, CDR2 FQGNSA.

This chain links TRBV10-3 with TRBJ1-3; no reliable D call. V lost 0 bases, J lost 1 base, and 10 bases lay in between. CDR1 and CDR2 (germline): ENHRY, SYGVKD. This CDR3 contains 16 residues. For the CDR3, the DNA is TGTGCCATCAGTGAGTCGAGGGTCGGTTCTGGAAACACCATATATTTT. Translating gives CAISESRVGSGNTIYF.

This clone was counted between two and nine times. The chain is built from TRBV30 and TRBJ2-7; TRBD1 matches 8 bases. The length of the CDR3 is 16 residues. J lost 3 bases, V lost 3 bases, and 13 bases had no gene match. Per germline, CDR1 GTSNPN and CDR2 SVGIG (reference sequence). The CDR3 here is CAWRSFRDRSYYEQYF. The CDR3 DNA is TGTGCCTGGAGATCTTTCCGGGACAGGAGTTACTACGAGCAGTACTTC.

The chain recombines TRBV19 with TRBJ2-3, with 12 bases lining up with TRBD2. This CDR3 spans 15 amino acids. The germline V gene has CDR1 LNHDA and CDR2 SQIVND (reference sequence). Unmatched junction bases numbered 4, after V lost 8 bases and J lost 1 base. CDR3 nucleotide sequence: TGTGCCAGTGCTAGCGGGGGGGCCGGCACAGATACGCAGTATTTT. It is translated as CASASGGAGTDTQYF.

This rearrangement joins TRBV19 to TRBJ1-3; tentatively, D is TRBD1 (5 bases). The CDR3 length is 15 residues. Between the trimmed V and J ends, which lost 6 bases and 0 bases, there was a span of 12 bases. Germline CDR1 reads LNHDA; CDR2 reads SQIVND (reference sequence). The CDR3 coding sequence is TGTGCCAGTAGCGACAGCTTCCTCTCTGGAAACACCATATATTTT. It yields the protein CASSDSFLSGNTIYF.